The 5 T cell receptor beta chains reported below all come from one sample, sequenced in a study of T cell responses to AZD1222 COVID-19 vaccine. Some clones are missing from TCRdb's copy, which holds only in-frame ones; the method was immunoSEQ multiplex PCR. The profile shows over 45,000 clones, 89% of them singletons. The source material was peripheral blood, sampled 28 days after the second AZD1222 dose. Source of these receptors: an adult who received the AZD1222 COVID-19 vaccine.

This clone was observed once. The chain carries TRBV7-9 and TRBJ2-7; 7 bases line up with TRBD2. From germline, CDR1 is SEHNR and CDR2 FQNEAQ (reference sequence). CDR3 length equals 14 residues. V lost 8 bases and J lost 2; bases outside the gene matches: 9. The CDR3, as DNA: TGTGCCAGCCGGGAGGCAGGGACCCCCTACGAGCAGTACTTC. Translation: CASREAGTPYEQYF.

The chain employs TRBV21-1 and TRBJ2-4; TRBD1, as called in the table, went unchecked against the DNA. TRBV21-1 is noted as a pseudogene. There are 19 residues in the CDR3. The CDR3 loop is CASSKWDRGQMSTKNIQYF. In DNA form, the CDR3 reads TGTGCCAGCAGCAAATGGGACAGGGGGCAAATGTCGACCAAAAACATTCAGTACTTC.

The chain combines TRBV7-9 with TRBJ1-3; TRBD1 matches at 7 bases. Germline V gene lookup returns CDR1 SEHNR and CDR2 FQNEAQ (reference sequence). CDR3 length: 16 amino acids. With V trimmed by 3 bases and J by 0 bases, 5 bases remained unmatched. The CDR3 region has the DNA TGTGCCAGCAGCTTGGGACAGCCTAACTCTGGAAACACCATATATTTT. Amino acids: CASSLGQPNSGNTIYF.

CDR3 sequence reads: CSVVFASASSYNEQFF. CDR3 sequence (DNA): TGCAGCGTTGTGTTCGCTAGCGCTAGCTCCTACAATGAGCAGTTCTTC. J is TRBJ2-1 and V is TRBV29-1, with a tentative D call TRBD2 (6 bases). The CDR3 contains 16 residues. V dropped 4 bases and J dropped 0 bases, with 16 bases sitting between them. Germline CDR1 reads SQVTM; CDR2 reads ANQGSEA.

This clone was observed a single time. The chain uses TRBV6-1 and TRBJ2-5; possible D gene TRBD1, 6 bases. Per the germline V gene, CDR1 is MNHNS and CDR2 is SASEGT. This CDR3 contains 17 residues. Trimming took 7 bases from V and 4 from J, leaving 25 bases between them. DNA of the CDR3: TGTGCCAGCATTGAGGGGGATTTCGGGGTGTCGGGAGAGACCCAGTACTTC. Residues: CASIEGDFGVSGETQYF.